The following is a TCR beta chain sequence with its context. Its binding antigen is unknown. Base quality data are lacking; no much larger clone is found one base away. The data belong to a study of vaccination and CD4 T cells after COVID-19 (dated by TCRdb to between 2021 and 2023). Regarding the complete study: Convalescent patients had a positive SARS-CoV-2 result on nasal swab PCR, and of these patients, 8 or 9 had mild disease and one had severe disease. The convalescent cohort comprised six males and four females, including two Hispanic individuals, seven Caucasians, two Asians and one multiracial person. Two doses of either the Pfizer-BioNTech BNT162b2 vaccine (n=8) or the Moderna mRNA-1273 vaccine (n=2) were administered to participants. Post-COVID blood samples were collected from convalescent patients a median of about 92 days after diagnosis, with a range of about 35 to 170 days. Post-vaccine blood samples were collected a median of about 69 days after the second vaccine dose, ranging from roughly 12 to 250 days. The cultures were stimulated with overlapping spike peptide pools from SARS-CoV-2 and from the common cold coronaviruses HCoV-NL63, HCoV-OC43 and HCoV-229E. As controls, cultures received a CEFX viral epitope pool (the positive control), an HIV-1 Nef peptide pool (the negative control), or no peptide at all. In around nine COVID-19 convalescent patients and a handful of infection-naive healthy vaccine recipients, the spike-specific CD4+ TCR repertoire before mRNA vaccination was compared with the repertoire after mRNA vaccination.

The sample's treatment or condition label, decoded: roughly nine-day PBMC culture with coronavirus spike peptide pools or control peptides (ViraFEST assay). To expand antigen-specific T cells with peptide pools and then pick out the expanded clonotypes through TCR sequencing, the study relied on the ViraFEST assay. The convalescent patients' positive SARS-CoV-2 PCR tests were from March to December 2020, which was before the Alpha, Beta and Delta variants emerged in the United States. PBMCs were cultured at 1.5 million to 2 million per well in IMDM supplemented with about 5% human AB serum and approximately 10 IU/ml IL-2, with about 10 ug/ml peptide pools added. On days 3 and 7, half of the culture medium was replaced with fresh IL-2-containing medium. Once the cells had been in culture for roughly 10 days, the EasySep CD4+ T cell isolation kit was used to isolate CD4+ T cells by negative selection. Ficoll-Paque Plus gradient centrifugation was used to isolate PBMCs from whole blood, and the isolated PBMCs were then either used fresh or cryopreserved at -140C. Each culture condition was generally run in triplicate wells.

Overall study results and their limits: The median number of SARS-CoV-2-reactive clonotypes rose from 20 to 25 after infection to 38 after vaccination, but the change was not significant. The study included relatively few convalescent patients and did not analyze early timepoints after natural infection. Among the post-vaccine SARS-CoV-2-reactive clones in convalescent patients, a median about 87% showed up only after vaccination, which suggests vaccine-specific priming. Of the vaccine-specific clones found in convalescent patients, nearly all (304 of 307) were mono-reactive for SARS-CoV-2 spike instead of being cross-reactive with common cold coronaviruses.

The library relied on PCR. TCR sequencing of DNA from cultured CD4+ T cells used the Oncomine TCR Beta short-read assay at the Johns Hopkins FTIC core. Genomic DNA was extracted from the cultured CD4+ T cells with the QIAamp micro DNA kit. Oncomine TCR Beta libraries from cultured CD4+ T cells were pooled with unique dual indexes and sequenced on an Illumina iSeq 100. The authors' analysis ran thus. Non-productive sequences were removed, and CDR3s not starting with C, not ending with F or W, or shorter than 7 amino acids were discarded. The MANAFEST web application was used to identify antigen-specific clonotypes by comparing peptide-stimulated wells against reference wells and other culture wells. To be called positive, a clone needed an FDR below 0.05, an odds ratio above 5, and a productive frequency above 0.1% in at least two of three replicate wells. Clonotypes that were significantly expanded in both SARS-CoV-2 spike wells and at least one common cold coronavirus spike condition were defined as cross-reactive. Using R version 3.6.1, CDR3 homology was evaluated through Levenshtein distances (stringdist) along with unrooted phylogenetic trees (ape). TCRdb reprocessing: public reads trimmed at Q25 with fastp, clones called with MiXCR, in-frame beta chains kept. Here each entry gathers all rows of one CDR3 protein and keeps the most common genes and DNA. The V and J calls follow TCRdb's processing rather than the paper's. This sample holds roughly 15,000 distinct CDR3 sequences; roughly half were observed only once. The ten largest account for around 15% of the sample.

Sequencing was done on a sample of CD4+ T cells from blood, cultured in vitro. This receptor was identified in a human donor who had recovered from COVID-19.

CDR3 sequence: CASLVYPMRPQHF. The sequenced DNA is TGTGCCAGCTTGGTCTACCCTATGCGTCCCCAGCATTTT. The chain is encoded by TRBV6-2 or TRBV6-3 joined to TRBJ1-5; there is no confident call for the D gene. The V end loses 8 bases and the J end loses 10 bases, and a stretch of 18 bases separates them. Including the terminal cysteine and phenylalanine, the CDR3 comprises 13 residues. Solely the CDR3 DNA is kept, with 39 bases framed from the first base. CDR1 and CDR2, per the germline V gene, are MNHEY and SVGEGT.